A selection of T cell receptor beta chains follows, all from one sample in a study of CD4 T cells in relation to SARS-CoV-2 and coronaviruses. No antigen has been identified for these receptors. Clones were sequenced by immunoSEQ multiplex PCR, and TCRdb holds only the in-frame ones, with some missing. The sample carries about 23,000 clones, 70% to 75% recorded once. The sample was CD4+ T cells from PBMCs, cultured in vitro. The receptors here all came from a human donor in good health. Both conserved end residues are part of each CDR3. The order of the fields is CDR3 protein, CDR3 DNA, V gene, CDR3 length, clone size, J gene, D gene. D genes are given only for firm matches. Part of the rows lack a size; the others show once, few, many or a class for expanded clones.

CDR3aa: CALRTGSAYGYTF
CDR3nt: TGTGCCTTGCGGACAGGGTCTGCCTATGGCTACACCTTC
v_gene: TRBV30
len: 13
abundance: few
j_gene: TRBJ1-2
d_gene: TRBD1

CDR3aa: CASSLRGTSGSGHPYEQYF
CDR3nt: TGCGCCAGCAGCTTGCGGGGGACTAGCGGGAGTGGGCACCCCTACGAGCAGTACTTC
v_gene: TRBV5-1
len: 19
abundance: NA
j_gene: TRBJ2-7
d_gene: TRBD2

CDR3aa: CASSQAGQGVMNTEAFF
CDR3nt: TGCGCCAGCAGCCAAGCGGGACAGGGTGTCATGAACACTGAAGCTTTCTTT
v_gene: TRBV4-1
len: 17
abundance: few
j_gene: TRBJ1-1
d_gene: TRBD1

CDR3aa: CASSPGTSGQGIYEQYF
CDR3nt: TGTGCCAGCAGCCCCGGGACCTCGGGACAGGGGATTTACGAGCAGTACTTC
v_gene: TRBV5-4
len: 17
abundance: NA
j_gene: TRBJ2-7
d_gene: TRBD1

CDR3aa: CSVKFITADYEQYF
CDR3nt: TGCAGCGTTAAATTCATAACAGCTGACTACGAGCAGTACTTC
v_gene: TRBV29-1
len: 14
abundance: NA
j_gene: TRBJ2-7
d_gene: NA

CDR3aa: CASSQGVYEQYF
CDR3nt: TGTGCCAGCAGCCAAGGGGTCTACGAGCAGTACTTC
v_gene: TRBV3-1/TRBV3-2
len: 12
abundance: NA
j_gene: TRBJ2-7
d_gene: NA

CDR3aa: CASSQGPGSSNYGYTF
CDR3nt: TGTGCCAGCAGCCAAGGGCCCGGCAGTTCTAACTATGGCTACACCTTC
v_gene: TRBV3-1/TRBV3-2
len: 16
abundance: NA
j_gene: TRBJ1-2
d_gene: NA

CDR3aa: CASSWGRQGTQETQYF
CDR3nt: TGTGCCAGTAGTTGGGGGCGACAGGGGACCCAAGAGACCCAGTACTTC
v_gene: TRBV19
len: 16
abundance: NA
j_gene: TRBJ2-5
d_gene: TRBD1

CDR3aa: CASSLRETTYEQYF
CDR3nt: TGTGCCAGTAGTCTACGGGAGACGACCTACGAGCAGTACTTC
v_gene: TRBV19
len: 14
abundance: NA
j_gene: TRBJ2-7
d_gene: NA

CDR3aa: CASSSPGTGIYEQYF
CDR3nt: TGTGCCAGCAGTTCACCCGGGACAGGGATCTACGAGCAGTACTTC
v_gene: TRBV27
len: 15
abundance: NA
j_gene: TRBJ2-7
d_gene: TRBD1